This TCR beta chain was sequenced in a study of blood T cell repertoires in COVID-19. Looking at the study overall: Acute and convalescent COVID-19 specimens originated in the United States, Italy and Spain. Sample material is recorded as cDNA or gDNA derived from T cells, B-cell-depleted T cells, or PBMCs.

Per the original data handling: Using reference gene primer amplification, nucleated cell counts were estimated. Repertoires were generated with immunoSEQ multiplex PCR, while TCRdb's copy carries only in-frame clones and drops some. D and trimming were read from the DNA, whereas the V and J calls and clone size are those reported in that table. The sample consists of under 200,000 clones, about 80% of them appearing once. J lost 1 base, V lost 4 bases, and 4 bases had no gene match. From germline, CDR1 is SGHTA and CDR2 FQGNSA. This CDR3 is built from 17 residues. This chain links TRBV7-2 with TRBJ1-6; TRBD1 matches 10 bases. The TCR was taken from a man aged 65 to 85 with active or convalescent COVID-19. The sequencing sample was made of peripheral blood. The CDR3 here is CASSSRDRGSYNSPLHF. CDR3 DNA sequence: TGTGCCAGCAGCTCAAGGGACAGGGGTTCCTATAATTCACCCCTCCACTTT. Full variable domain (missing parts from reference TRBV7-2 and TRBJ1-6): GAGVSQSPSNKVTEKGKDVELRCDPISGHTALYWYRQSLGQGLEFLIYFQGNSAPDKSGLPSDRFSAERTGGSVSTLTIQRTQQEDSAVYLCASSSRDRGSYNSPLHFGNGTRLTVT.